This TCR beta chain appears in the sequencing data of a study of blood T cell repertoires in COVID-19. Original methodology: Amplified reference gene primers provided the basis for estimating nucleated cell counts. TCRdb's copy holds only in-frame clones and misses some; the assay was immunoSEQ multiplex PCR. That table furnishes V, J and clone size, whereas the DNA furnished D and trimming. The table has under 250,000 clones, roughly 90% seen once; the top ten hold approximately 0.77%. This receptor was taken from a man between 60 and 70 years old with COVID-19, enrolled during active disease. Sample: peripheral blood.

The CDR3 DNA is TGTGCCAGCACCCTAGCAGGGGCCGGGGAGCTGTTTTTT. It translates to CASTLAGAGELFF. The chain couples TRBV12-3 or TRBV12-4 to TRBJ2-2; D possibly corresponds to TRBD1 (6 bases). The length of the CDR3 is 13 residues. The ends were cut back, 7 bases at V and 6 bases at J, with 12 bases in the middle.